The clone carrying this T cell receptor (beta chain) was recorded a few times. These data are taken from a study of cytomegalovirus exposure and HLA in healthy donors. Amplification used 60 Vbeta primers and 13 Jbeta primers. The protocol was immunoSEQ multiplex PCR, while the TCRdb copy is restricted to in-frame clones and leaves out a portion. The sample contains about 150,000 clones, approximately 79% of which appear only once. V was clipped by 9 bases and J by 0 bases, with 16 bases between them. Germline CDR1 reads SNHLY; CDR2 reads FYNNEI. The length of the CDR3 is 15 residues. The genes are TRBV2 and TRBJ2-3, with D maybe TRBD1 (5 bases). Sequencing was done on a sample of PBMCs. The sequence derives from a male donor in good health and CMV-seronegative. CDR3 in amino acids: CARPEGHTSTDTQYF. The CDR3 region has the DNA TGTGCCAGACCAGAAGGACATACAAGCACAGATACGCAGTATTTT.